Presented here are 20 T cell receptor beta chains from one specimen sequenced in a study of T cell changes during pregnancy in multiple sclerosis. The table came from immunoSEQ multiplex PCR; TCRdb's copy has only in-frame clones and leaves some out. The data contain 85,000 to 130,000 clones, 85% to 95% of them singletons. The sequences come from peripheral blood, collected after pregnancy. Source of these receptors: a female donor with multiple sclerosis, enrolled in a pregnancy study.

The rearrangement joins TRBV5-6 to TRBJ1-5; 9 bases map to TRBD1. V shed 0 bases, J shed 5 bases, and the junction held 3 bases outside the gene matches. CDR3 length: 15 residues. The germline gives CDR1 SGHDT, CDR2 YYEEEE. The CDR3 sequence is CASSLGDRVDQPQHF. CDR3 nucleotides: TGTGCCAGCAGCTTGGGGGACAGGGTCGATCAGCCCCAGCATTTT.

V usage is TRBV6-1 and J usage is TRBJ2-7; TRBD1 aligns across 11 bases. V was pared by 10 bases and J by 3 bases, with 5 bases of the junction left unmatched. Germline CDR1 is MNHNS and CDR2 is SASEGT. The CDR3 runs to 13 residues. CDR3 nucleotides: TGTGCCACCCCGGGACAGGGGGGCTACGAGCAGTACTTC. It specifies CATPGQGGYEQYF.

The J gene is TRBJ1-1, the V gene TRBV6-6; TRBD1 is a possible D gene (6 bases). This CDR3 region has 15 residues. Germline CDR1 MNHNY, CDR2 SVGAGI (reference sequence). V lost 6 bases to trimming and J lost 1 base, with 15 bases between them. The CDR3 protein is CASRLYGQQNTEAFF. The CDR3 nucleotides are TGTGCCAGCAGGCTATACGGACAGCAGAACACTGAAGCTTTCTTT.

J is TRBJ1-4 and V is TRBV6-1, with TRBD1 matching over 9 bases. V lost 6 bases and J lost 8; bases outside the gene matches: 10. Germline CDR1 MNHNS, CDR2 SASEGT. This CDR3 has 15 residues. CDR3 region: CASSPGQGRSEKLFF. As DNA, the CDR3 is TGTGCCAGCAGCCCAGGACAGGGGAGGTCGGAAAAACTGTTTTTT.

The CDR3 here is CASSVDQPQHF. Written as DNA, the CDR3 is TGTGCCAGCAGTGTCGATCAGCCCCAGCATTTT. The J gene is TRBJ1-5, the V gene TRBV2; D uncertain. The ends were cut back, 4 bases at V and 5 bases at J, with 3 bases in the middle. The CDR3 extends over 11 amino acids. Germline lookup yields CDR1 SNHLY and CDR2 FYNNEI.

The chain employs TRBV25-1 and TRBJ1-2, with no clear D. CDR1 is MGHDK and CDR2 is SYGVNS in the germline V gene. The germline V and J ends were trimmed by 1 base and 6 bases, with 6 bases remaining between them. The CDR3 has 12 residues. The CDR3 DNA reads TGTGCCAGCAGTGAATGGAGGGATGGCTACACCTTC. Translation: CASSEWRDGYTF.

The chain links TRBV5-6 to TRBJ1-1; no definite D call. Germline loops: CDR1 SGHDT, CDR2 YYEEEE. The length of the CDR3 is 17 residues. V shed 4 bases and J shed 4 bases, with 23 bases lying between them. CDR3 loop: CASSVGSVRMRITEAFF. CDR3 nucleotides: TGTGCCAGCAGCGTGGGGAGCGTTCGGATGAGGATCACTGAAGCTTTCTTT.

The chain has TRBV7-2 and TRBJ2-3; the D is unclear. Trimming took 0 bases from V and 6 from J, leaving 10 bases between them. Germline loops: CDR1 SGHTA, CDR2 FQGNSA. This CDR3 has 14 amino acids. The CDR3 spells CASSLAFESDTQYF. The CDR3 coding sequence is TGTGCCAGCAGCTTAGCTTTCGAGTCGGATACGCAGTATTTT.

V and J are TRBV29-1 and TRBJ1-5; 8 bases line up with TRBD1. There are 19 residues in the CDR3. Germline V gene sequence: CDR1 SQVTM, CDR2 ANQGSEA. V was clipped by 0 bases and J by 7 bases; unmatched bases: 20. DNA of the CDR3: TGCAGCGTTGAAGATCAGGGGACAGGTTCTCAACCCTGGAACCAGCCCCAGCATTTT. Translating it yields CSVEDQGTGSQPWNQPQHF.

V gene TRBV10-3 combines with J gene TRBJ2-7, with D perhaps matching TRBD2 (5 bases). CDR1 and CDR2 from the germline V gene are ENHRY and SYGVKD. The CDR3 has 13 amino acids. V lost 10 bases to trimming and J lost 5 bases, with 18 bases between them. The CDR3 here is CATNHGKGDEQYF. The CDR3 nucleotides read TGTGCCACCAACCACGGGAAGGGCGACGAGCAGTACTTC.

V is TRBV30 and J is TRBJ1-2; the D is unclear. Per germline, CDR1 GTSNPN and CDR2 SVGIG (reference sequence). This CDR3 spans 12 amino acids. Trimming removed 7 bases at V and 3 bases at J, with 12 bases between. CDR3: CAFGLGDYGYTF. In DNA form, the CDR3 reads TGTGCCTTCGGATTGGGAGACTATGGCTACACCTTC.

This clone appeared a few times. The rearrangement uses TRBV5-4 and TRBJ1-2, with a weak D call TRBD1 (5 bases). There are 13 residues in the CDR3. V lost 3 bases and J 2 bases, leaving 8 bases between the germline ends. Germline loops: CDR1 SGHNT, CDR2 YYREEE (reference sequence). CDR3 sequence (DNA): TGTGCCAGCAGCTCCAGGGTGAACTATGGCTACACCTTC. Protein product: CASSSRVNYGYTF.

The rearrangement links TRBV7-8 to TRBJ1-1; D possibly corresponds to TRBD1 (6 bases). Germline V gives CDR1 SGHVS, CDR2 FQNEAQ. Deletions cut 1 base from V and 2 bases from J, with 17 bases between. The CDR3 spans 17 residues. Written as DNA, the CDR3 is TGTGCCAGCAGCTTAGTTAGGTCGGACAGTTATAACACTGAAGCTTTCTTT. It specifies CASSLVRSDSYNTEAFF.

The V and J genes are TRBV7-9 and TRBJ2-1; 11 positions match TRBD2. Germline V gives CDR1 SEHNR, CDR2 FQNEAQ (reference sequence). Trimming removed 1 base from V and 7 bases from J; junction bases left unmatched: 9. This CDR3 has 17 residues. CDR3 DNA sequence: TGTGCCAGCAGCTTAGGGGTCGGTAGCGGGAGGGCGAATGAGCAGTTCTTC. Protein: CASSLGVGSGRANEQFF.

This chain joins TRBV30 and TRBJ2-1; perhaps TRBD2 as D (6 bases). Germline lookup yields CDR1 GTSNPN and CDR2 SVGIG (reference sequence). V dropped 0 bases and J dropped 5 bases, with 14 bases sitting between them. The CDR3 loop spans 15 amino acids. The CDR3 DNA is TGTGCCTGGAGTGTACGGGGGTTAGCGAACAATGAGCAGTTCTTC. Translation gives CAWSVRGLANNEQFF. Full variable domain (rest looked up from reference TRBV30 and TRBJ2-1): SQTIHQWPATLVQPVGSPLSLECTVEGTSNPNLYWYRQAAGRGLQLLFYSVGIGQISSEVPQNLSASRPQDRQFILSSKKLLLSDSGFYLCAWSVRGLANNEQFFGPGTRLTVL.

V gene TRBV2 combines with J gene TRBJ2-1; 7 bases map to TRBD1. From germline, CDR1 is SNHLY and CDR2 FYNNEI. The V gene end was trimmed by 5 bases and the J gene end by 10 bases; junction bases not matched to a gene: 8. The CDR3 sequence is 13 residues long. CDR3 sequence: CASSTGQVWEQFF. CDR3 in DNA: TGTGCCAGCAGTACTGGACAGGTATGGGAGCAGTTCTTC.

The CDR3 protein is CATETGAGGTDTQYF. CDR3 in DNA: TGTGCCACCGAGACGGGAGCGGGTGGCACAGATACGCAGTATTTT. The chain combines TRBV25-1 with TRBJ2-3; the D gene is possibly TRBD2 (6 bases). This CDR3 has 15 residues. The germline V gene has CDR1 MGHDK and CDR2 SYGVNS. With 10 bases removed from V and 1 base from J, the gap between germline ends came to 18 bases.

This chain links TRBV30 with TRBJ1-1, with TRBD1 as a possible D gene (6 bases). Per germline, CDR1 GTSNPN and CDR2 SVGIG (reference sequence). The V end lost 2 bases, the J end lost 0 bases, and 10 bases lay between the germline ends. This CDR3 has 14 residues. CDR3 residues: CAWSTGPLNTEAFF. CDR3 DNA sequence: TGTGCCTGGAGTACAGGGCCCTTGAACACTGAAGCTTTCTTT.

CDR3 in amino acids: CASSRQGLNEKLFF. CDR3 bases: TGTGCCAGTAGCAGACAGGGATTGAATGAAAAACTGTTTTTT. The chain recombines TRBV19 with TRBJ1-4, with 7 bases fitting TRBD1. Germline V CDR1 and CDR2: LNHDA, SQIVND (reference sequence). V dropped 6 bases and J dropped 5; count of bases not matched to a gene: 6. The CDR3 loop spans 14 amino acids.

The chain recombines TRBV15 with TRBJ2-7, with a possible D match to TRBD1 (5 bases). The germline V gene encodes CDR1 LNHNV and CDR2 YYDKDF (reference sequence). Trimming cost V 0 bases and J 4 bases, with 13 bases left between them. This CDR3 spans 15 amino acids. Written as DNA, the CDR3 is TGTGCCACCAGCAGAGACCCGCAGGGTAATTACGAGCAGTACTTC. It yields the protein CATSRDPQGNYEQYF.